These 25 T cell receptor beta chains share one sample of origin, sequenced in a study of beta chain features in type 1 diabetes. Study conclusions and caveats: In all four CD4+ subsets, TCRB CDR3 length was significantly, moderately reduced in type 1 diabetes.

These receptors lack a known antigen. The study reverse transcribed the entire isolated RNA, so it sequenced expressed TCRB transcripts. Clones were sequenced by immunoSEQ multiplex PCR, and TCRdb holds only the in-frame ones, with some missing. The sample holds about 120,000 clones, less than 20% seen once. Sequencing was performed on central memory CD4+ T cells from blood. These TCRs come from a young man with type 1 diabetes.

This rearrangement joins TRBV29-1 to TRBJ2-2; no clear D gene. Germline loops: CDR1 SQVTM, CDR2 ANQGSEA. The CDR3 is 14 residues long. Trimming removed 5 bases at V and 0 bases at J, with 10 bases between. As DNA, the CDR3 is TGCAGCGTTTCTACGAACGCGAACACCGGGGAGCTGTTTTTT. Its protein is CSVSTNANTGELFF.

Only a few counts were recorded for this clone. The CDR3 DNA is TGCGCCAGCAGCCCGGTATCTGGGGCCAACGTCCTGACTTTC. Amino acid sequence: CASSPVSGANVLTF. The chain combines TRBV5-1 with TRBJ2-6; D gene unclear. Germline V CDR1 and CDR2: SGHRS, YFSETQ. The length of the CDR3 is 14 residues. Trimming cost V 4 bases and J 1 base, with 6 bases left between them.

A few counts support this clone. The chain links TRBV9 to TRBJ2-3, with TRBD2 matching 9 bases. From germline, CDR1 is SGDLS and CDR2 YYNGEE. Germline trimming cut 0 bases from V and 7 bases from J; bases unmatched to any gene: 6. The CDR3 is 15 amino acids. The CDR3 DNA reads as TGTGCCAGCAGCGTAGCGGGTAGCGGGGGCAATACGCAGTATTTT. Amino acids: CASSVAGSGGNTQYF.

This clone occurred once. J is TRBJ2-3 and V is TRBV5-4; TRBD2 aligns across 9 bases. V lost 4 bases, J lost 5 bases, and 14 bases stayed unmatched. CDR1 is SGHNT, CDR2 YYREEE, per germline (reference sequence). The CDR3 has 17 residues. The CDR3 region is CASSQRGSLAGRDTQYF. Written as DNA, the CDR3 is TGTGCCAGCAGCCAGAGAGGTTCGCTAGCGGGGCGAGATACGCAGTATTTT.

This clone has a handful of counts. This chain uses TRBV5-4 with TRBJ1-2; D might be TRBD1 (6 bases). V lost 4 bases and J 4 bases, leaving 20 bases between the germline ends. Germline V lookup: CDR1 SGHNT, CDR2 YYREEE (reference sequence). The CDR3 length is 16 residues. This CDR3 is CASSTELQGHGYGYTF. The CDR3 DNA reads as TGTGCCAGCAGCACGGAACTGCAGGGACACGGCTATGGCTACACCTTC.

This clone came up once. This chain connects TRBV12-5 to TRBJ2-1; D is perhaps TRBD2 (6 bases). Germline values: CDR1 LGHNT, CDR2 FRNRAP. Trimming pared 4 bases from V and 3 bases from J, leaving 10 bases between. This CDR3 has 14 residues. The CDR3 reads CASGWGDLYNEQFF. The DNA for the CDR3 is TGTGCTAGTGGTTGGGGGGACCTCTACAATGAGCAGTTCTTC.

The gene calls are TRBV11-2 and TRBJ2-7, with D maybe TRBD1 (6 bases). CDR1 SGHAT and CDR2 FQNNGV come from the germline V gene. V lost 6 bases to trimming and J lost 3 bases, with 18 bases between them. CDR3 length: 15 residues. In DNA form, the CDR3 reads TGTGCCAGCAGAACAGTAGGGGCCAGGGGCTACGAGCAGTACTTC. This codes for CASRTVGARGYEQYF.

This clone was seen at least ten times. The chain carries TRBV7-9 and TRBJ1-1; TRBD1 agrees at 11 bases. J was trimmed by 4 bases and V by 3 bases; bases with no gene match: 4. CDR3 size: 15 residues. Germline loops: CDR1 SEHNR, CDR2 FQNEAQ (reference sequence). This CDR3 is CASSFRDRGSTEAFF. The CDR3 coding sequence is TGTGCCAGCAGCTTCCGGGACAGGGGGTCCACTGAAGCTTTCTTT.

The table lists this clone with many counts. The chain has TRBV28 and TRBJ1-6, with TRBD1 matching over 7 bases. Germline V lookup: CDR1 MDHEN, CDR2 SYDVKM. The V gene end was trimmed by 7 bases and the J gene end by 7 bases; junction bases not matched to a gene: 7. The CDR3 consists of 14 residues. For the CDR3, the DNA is TGTGCCAGCACCCGGGACAGCGGGAATTCACCCCTCCACTTT. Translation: CASTRDSGNSPLHF.

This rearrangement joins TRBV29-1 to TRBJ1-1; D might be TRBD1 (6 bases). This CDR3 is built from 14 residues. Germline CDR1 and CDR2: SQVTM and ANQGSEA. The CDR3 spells CGTRTGTVSTEAFF. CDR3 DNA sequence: TGCGGGACGAGAACAGGGACTGTCAGCACTGAAGCTTTCTTT. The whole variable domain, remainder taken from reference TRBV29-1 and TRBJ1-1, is SAVISQKPSRDICQRGTSLTIQCQVDSQVTMMFWYRQQPGQSLTLIATANQGSEATYESGFVIDKFPISRPNLTFSTLTVSNMSPEDSSIYLCGTRTGTVSTEAFFGQGTRLTVV.

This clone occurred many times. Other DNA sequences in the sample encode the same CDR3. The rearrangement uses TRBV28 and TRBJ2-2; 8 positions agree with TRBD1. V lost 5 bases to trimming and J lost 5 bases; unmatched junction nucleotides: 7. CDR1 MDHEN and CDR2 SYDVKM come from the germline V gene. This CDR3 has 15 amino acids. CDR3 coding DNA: TGTGCCAGCAGTGAGGGTGGACAGGGAACCGGGGAGCTGTTTTTT. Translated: CASSEGGQGTGELFF.

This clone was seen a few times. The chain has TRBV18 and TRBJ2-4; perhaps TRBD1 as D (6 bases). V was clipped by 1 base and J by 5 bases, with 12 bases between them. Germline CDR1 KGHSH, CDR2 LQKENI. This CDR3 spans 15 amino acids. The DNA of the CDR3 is TGTGCCAGCTCACCACTCGGACAGAGAGAAAACATTCAGTACTTC. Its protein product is CASSPLGQRENIQYF.

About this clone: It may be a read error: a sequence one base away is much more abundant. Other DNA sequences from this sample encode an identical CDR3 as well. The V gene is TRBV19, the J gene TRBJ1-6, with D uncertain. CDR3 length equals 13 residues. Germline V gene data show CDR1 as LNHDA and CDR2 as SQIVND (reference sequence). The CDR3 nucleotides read TGTGCCAGTAGTACGAATCAGGAGGCACCCCTCCATTTT. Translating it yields CASSTNQEAPLHF.

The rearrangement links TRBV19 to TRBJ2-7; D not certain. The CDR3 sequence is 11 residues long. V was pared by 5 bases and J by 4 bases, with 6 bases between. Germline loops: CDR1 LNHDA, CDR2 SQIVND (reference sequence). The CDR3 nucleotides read TGTGCCAGTAGTTCGTTTTACGAGCAGTACTTC. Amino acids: CASSSFYEQYF.

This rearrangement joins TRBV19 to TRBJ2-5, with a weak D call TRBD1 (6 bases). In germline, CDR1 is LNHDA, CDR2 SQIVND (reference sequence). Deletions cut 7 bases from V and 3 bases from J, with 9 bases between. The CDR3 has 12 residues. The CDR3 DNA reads TGTGCCAGTAAGGACAGAAAAGAGACCCAGTACTTC. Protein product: CASKDRKETQYF.

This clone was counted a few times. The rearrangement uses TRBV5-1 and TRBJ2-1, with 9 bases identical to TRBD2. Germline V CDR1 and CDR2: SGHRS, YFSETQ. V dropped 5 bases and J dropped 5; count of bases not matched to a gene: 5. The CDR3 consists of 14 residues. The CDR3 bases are TGCGCCAGCAGGCCGACTAGCGGCCACAATGAGCAGTTCTTC. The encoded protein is CASRPTSGHNEQFF.

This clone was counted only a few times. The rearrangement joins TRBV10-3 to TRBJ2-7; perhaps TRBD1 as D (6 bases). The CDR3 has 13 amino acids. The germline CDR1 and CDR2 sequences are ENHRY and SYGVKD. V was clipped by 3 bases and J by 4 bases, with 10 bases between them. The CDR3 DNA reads TGTGCCATCAGTGAACAGGGAAGGTACGAGCAGTACTTC. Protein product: CAISEQGRYEQYF.

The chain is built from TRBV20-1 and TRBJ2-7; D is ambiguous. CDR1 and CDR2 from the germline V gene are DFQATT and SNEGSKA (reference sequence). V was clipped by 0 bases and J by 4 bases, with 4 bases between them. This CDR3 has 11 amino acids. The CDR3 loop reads CSARDQYEQYF. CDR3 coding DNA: TGCAGTGCTAGAGATCAATACGAGCAGTACTTC.

CDR3 residues: CASSLGGLGYEQYF. The CDR3 DNA is TGTGCCAGCAGCTTAGGGGGGCTCGGCTACGAGCAGTACTTC. The J gene is TRBJ2-7, the V gene TRBV7-2; possible D gene TRBD1, 6 bases. The V and J ends lost 1 base and 3 bases respectively, with 10 bases between them. This CDR3 is 14 amino acids long. From germline, CDR1 is SGHTA and CDR2 FQGNSA.

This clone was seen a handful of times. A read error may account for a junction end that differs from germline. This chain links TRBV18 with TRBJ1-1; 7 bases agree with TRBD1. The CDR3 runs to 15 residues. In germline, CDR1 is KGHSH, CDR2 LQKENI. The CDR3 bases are TGTGCCAGTTCACCACGGGACAGCCGAATCACTGAAGCTTTCTTT. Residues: CASSPRDSRITEAFF.

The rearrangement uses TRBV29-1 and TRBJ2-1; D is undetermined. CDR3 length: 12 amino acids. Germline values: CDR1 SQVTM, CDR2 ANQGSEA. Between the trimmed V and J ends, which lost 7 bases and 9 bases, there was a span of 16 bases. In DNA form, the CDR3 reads TGCAGCGCCGACCACCGAACGATTGAGCAGTTCTTC. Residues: CSADHRTIEQFF.

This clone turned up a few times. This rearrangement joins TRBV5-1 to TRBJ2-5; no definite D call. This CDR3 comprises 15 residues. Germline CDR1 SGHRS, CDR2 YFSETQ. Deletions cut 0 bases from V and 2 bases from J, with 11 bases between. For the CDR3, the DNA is TGCGCCAGCAGCTTGGTAGCCGCTCTTCAAGAGACCCAGTACTTC. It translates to CASSLVAALQETQYF.

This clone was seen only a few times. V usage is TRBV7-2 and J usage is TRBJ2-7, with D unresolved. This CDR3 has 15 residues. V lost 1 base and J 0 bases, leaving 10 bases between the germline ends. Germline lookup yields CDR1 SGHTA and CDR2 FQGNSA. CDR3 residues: CASSLVPAGSYEQYF. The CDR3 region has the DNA TGTGCCAGCAGCTTAGTGCCAGCTGGCTCCTACGAGCAGTACTTC.

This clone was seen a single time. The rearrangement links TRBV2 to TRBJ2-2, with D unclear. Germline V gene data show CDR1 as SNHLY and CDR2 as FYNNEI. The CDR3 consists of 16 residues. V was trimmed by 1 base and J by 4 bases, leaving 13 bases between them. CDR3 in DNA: TGTGCCAGCAGTGAAGTAGGCCGGACCCTCACCGGGGAGCTGTTTTTT. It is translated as CASSEVGRTLTGELFF.

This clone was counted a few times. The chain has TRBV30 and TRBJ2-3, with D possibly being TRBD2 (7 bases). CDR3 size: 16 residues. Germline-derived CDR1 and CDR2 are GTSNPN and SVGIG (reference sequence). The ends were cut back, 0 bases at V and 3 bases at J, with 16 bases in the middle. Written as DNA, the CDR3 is TGTGCCTGGAGTGTCTTCTCCGGGGGGCGGACAGATACGCAGTATTTT. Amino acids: CAWSVFSGGRTDTQYF.